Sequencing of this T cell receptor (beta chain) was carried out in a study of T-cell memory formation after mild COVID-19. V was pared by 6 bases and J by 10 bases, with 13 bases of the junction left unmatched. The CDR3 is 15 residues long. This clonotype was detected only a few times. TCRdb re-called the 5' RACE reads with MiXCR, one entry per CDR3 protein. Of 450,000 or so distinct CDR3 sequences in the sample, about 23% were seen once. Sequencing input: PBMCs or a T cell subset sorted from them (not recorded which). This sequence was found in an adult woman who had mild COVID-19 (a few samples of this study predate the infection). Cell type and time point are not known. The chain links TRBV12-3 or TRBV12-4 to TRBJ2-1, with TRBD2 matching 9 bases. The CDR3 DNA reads TGTGCCAGCAGAGCGGGAGGATCATGGTGGGAGGAGCAGTTCTTC. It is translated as CASRAGGSWWEEQFF.